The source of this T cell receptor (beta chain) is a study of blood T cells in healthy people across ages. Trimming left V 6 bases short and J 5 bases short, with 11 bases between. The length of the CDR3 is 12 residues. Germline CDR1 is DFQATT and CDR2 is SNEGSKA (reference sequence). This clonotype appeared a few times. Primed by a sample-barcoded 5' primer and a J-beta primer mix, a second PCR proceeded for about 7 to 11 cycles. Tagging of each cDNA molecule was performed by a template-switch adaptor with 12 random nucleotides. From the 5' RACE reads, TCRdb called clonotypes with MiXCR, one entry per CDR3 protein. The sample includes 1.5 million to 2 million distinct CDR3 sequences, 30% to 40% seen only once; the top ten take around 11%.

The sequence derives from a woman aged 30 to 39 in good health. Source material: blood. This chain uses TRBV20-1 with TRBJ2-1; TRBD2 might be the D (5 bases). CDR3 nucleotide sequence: TGCAGTGCACCGGGAAACAACAATGAGCAGTTCTTC. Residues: CSAPGNNNEQFF.